This paragraph covers one T cell receptor beta chain sequence. Its target is not known. This entry is derived from a study of cytomegalovirus exposure and HLA in healthy donors. CDR1 and CDR2 from the germline V gene are SGHRS and YFSETQ. V was pared by 5 bases and J by 0 bases, with 4 bases of the junction left unmatched. This CDR3 spans 16 amino acids. Study outcomes and limitations: Common viral pathogens seemed, in a later analysis, to connect with several of the most significant clusters. In terms of immune exposure information, only CMV serostatus was available.

The PCR used 60 Vbeta and 13 Jbeta primers. Produced via immunoSEQ multiplex PCR; TCRdb's table is partial and in-frame only. The sample yields 120,000 to 150,000 clones, about four fifths seen once. The chain combines TRBV5-1 with TRBJ2-1; TRBD2 aligns across 11 bases. The source of this sequence is a woman between 40 and 50 years old in good health and CMV-seropositive. Sequencing input: PBMCs. CDR3 DNA: TGCGCCAGCAGAAACCTAGCGGGAGGCTCCTACAATGAGCAGTTCTTC. Translated: CASRNLAGGSYNEQFF. Variable domain in full (rest from reference TRBV5-1 and TRBJ2-1): KAGVTQTPRYLIKTRGQQVTLSCSPISGHRSVSWYQQTPGQGLQFLFEYFSETQRNKGNFPGRFSGRQFSNSRSEMNVSTLELGDSALYLCASRNLAGGSYNEQFFGPGTRLTVL.